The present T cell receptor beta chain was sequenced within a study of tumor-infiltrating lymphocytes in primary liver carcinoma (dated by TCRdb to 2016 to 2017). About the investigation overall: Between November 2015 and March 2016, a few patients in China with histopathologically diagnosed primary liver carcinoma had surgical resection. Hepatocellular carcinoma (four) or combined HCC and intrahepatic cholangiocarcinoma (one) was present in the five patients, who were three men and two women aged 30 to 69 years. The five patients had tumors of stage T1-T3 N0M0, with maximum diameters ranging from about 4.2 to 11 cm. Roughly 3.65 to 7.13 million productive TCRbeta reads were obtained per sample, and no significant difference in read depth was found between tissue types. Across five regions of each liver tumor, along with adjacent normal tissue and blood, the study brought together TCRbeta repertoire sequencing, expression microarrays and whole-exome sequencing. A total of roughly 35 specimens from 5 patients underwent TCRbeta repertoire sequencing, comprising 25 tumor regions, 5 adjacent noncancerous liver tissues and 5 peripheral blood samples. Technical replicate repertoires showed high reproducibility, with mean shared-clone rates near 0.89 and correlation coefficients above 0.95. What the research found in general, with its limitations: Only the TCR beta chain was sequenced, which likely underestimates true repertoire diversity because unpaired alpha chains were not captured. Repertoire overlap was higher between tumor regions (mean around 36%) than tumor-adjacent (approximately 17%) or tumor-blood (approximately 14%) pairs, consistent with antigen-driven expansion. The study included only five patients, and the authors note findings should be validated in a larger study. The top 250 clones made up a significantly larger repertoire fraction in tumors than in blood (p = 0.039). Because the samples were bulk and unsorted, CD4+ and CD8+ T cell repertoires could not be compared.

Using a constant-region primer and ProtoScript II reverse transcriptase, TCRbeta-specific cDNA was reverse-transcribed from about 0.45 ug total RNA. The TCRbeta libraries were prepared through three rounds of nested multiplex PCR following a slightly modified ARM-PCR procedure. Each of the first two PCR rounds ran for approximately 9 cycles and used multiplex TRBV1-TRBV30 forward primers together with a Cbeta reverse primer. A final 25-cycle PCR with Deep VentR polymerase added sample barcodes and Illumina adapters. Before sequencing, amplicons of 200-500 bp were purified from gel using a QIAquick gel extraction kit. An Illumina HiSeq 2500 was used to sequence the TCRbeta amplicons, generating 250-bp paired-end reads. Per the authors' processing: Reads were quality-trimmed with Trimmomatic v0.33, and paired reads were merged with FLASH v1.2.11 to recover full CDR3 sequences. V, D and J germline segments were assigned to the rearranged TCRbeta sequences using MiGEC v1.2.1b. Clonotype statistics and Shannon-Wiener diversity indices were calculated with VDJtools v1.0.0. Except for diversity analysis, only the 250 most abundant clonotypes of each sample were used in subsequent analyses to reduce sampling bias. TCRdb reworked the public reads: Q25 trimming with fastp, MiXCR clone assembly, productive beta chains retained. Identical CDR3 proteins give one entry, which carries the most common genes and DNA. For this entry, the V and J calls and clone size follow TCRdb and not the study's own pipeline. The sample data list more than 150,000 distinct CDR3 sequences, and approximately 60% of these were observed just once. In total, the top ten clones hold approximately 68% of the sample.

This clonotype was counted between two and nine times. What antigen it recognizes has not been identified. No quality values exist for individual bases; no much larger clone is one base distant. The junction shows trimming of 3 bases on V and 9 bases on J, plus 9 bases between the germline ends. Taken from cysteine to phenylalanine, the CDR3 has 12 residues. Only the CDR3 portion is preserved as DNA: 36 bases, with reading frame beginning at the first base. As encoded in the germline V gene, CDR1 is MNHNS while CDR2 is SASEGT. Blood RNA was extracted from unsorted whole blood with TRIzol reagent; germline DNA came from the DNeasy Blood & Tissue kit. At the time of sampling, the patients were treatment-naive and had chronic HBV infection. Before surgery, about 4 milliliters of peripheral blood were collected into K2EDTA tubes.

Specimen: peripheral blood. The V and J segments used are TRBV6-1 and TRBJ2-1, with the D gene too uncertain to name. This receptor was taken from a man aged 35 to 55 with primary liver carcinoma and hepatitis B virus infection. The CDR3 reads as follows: CASSESLSEQFF. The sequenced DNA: TGTGCCAGCAGTGAGTCCTTGAGTGAGCAGTTCTTC.